The rows below give T cell receptor beta chains drawn from one sample of a study of shared clonotypes between healthy human individuals. TCRdb's table, derived via immunoSEQ multiplex PCR, lists solely in-frame clones and lacks some. The table records 2,500,000 or so clones, more than 90% of them present only once. The sequencing input was naive CD4+ T cells sorted from blood. These receptor sequences come from a man aged 18 to 30 in good health. Both conserved end residues are part of each CDR3. The order of the fields is D gene, clone size, V gene, J gene, CDR3 protein, CDR3 DNA. The D gene is left open where the match is weak. Where a row states a size, it is once, few, many or the class of an expanded clone; other rows omit it.

.	.	TRBV18	TRBJ2-2	CASSPLANTGELFF	TGTGCCAGCTCACCTCTGGCGAACACCGGGGAGCTGTTTTTT
.	few	TRBV6-1	TRBJ1-5	CASSLGGSNQPQHF	TGTGCCAGCAGTCTGGGGGGAAGCAATCAGCCCCAGCATTTT
.	.	TRBV5-1	TRBJ2-7	CASSLEGRGLEKQYF	TGCGCCAGCAGCTTGGAGGGCAGGGGTTTGGAGAAGCAGTACTTC
TRBD1	.	TRBV7-2	TRBJ2-5	CASSRLGTGKQETQYF	TGTGCCAGCAGCAGACTAGGGACAGGGAAGCAAGAGACCCAGTACTTC
.	.	TRBV7-2	TRBJ1-1	CASKRTSTNTEAFF	TGTGCCAGCAAAAGGACCTCTACGAACACTGAAGCTTTCTTT
.	.	TRBV6-5	TRBJ1-6	CASSNSLSPLHF	TGTGCCAGCAGTAACAGTCTCTCACCCCTCCACTTT
TRBD2	once	TRBV5-1	TRBJ2-1	CASSLQGTSGNNEQFF	TGCGCCAGCAGCCTGCAAGGGACTAGCGGGAACAATGAGCAGTTCTTC
.	.	TRBV25-1	TRBJ2-1	CASSESGGPVGYNEQFF	TGTGCCAGCAGTGAAAGCGGCGGTCCCGTGGGGTACAATGAGCAGTTCTTC
TRBD2	.	TRBV5-1	TRBJ2-5	CASSLETSGGSETQYF	TGCGCCAGCAGCTTGGAAACTAGCGGGGGGTCGGAGACCCAGTACTTC
TRBD1	.	TRBV5-1	TRBJ2-5	CASSLGQGLETQYF	TGCGCCAGCAGCTTGGGACAGGGTCTGGAGACCCAGTACTTC
TRBD2	.	TRBV25-1	TRBJ2-1	CASSDVRSGSSYNEQFF	TGTGCCAGCAGTGATGTTAGAAGCGGGAGCTCCTACAATGAGCAGTTCTTC
.	.	TRBV7-3	TRBJ2-3	CASSPRGEDTDTQYF	TGTGCCAGCAGCCCCAGAGGAGAGGACACAGATACGCAGTATTTT
.	few	TRBV28	TRBJ1-2	CASSPPVFLANYGYTF	TGTGCCAGCAGTCCACCAGTCTTTTTAGCTAACTATGGCTACACCTTC
TRBD2	.	TRBV2	TRBJ2-1	CASSPRGAGAGNEQFF	TGTGCCAGCAGTCCCCGGGGCGCGGGAGCTGGTAATGAGCAGTTCTTC
TRBD2	once	TRBV5-4	TRBJ2-5	CASSASLAGAETQYF	TGTGCCAGCAGCGCCTCACTAGCGGGGGCTGAGACCCAGTACTTC
TRBD2	.	TRBV2	TRBJ2-3	CAPHGVVAGPGDTQYF	TGTGCCCCCCATGGGGTGGTAGCGGGACCCGGAGATACGCAGTATTTT
TRBD2	.	TRBV7-2	TRBJ2-1	CASSLSGRAMNEQFF	TGTGCCAGCAGCCTTAGCGGGAGGGCCATGAATGAGCAGTTCTTC
.	.	TRBV27	TRBJ2-3	CASSLSPGDTQYF	TGTGCCAGCAGTTTATCCCCGGGGGATACGCAGTATTTT
.	.	TRBV27	TRBJ1-1	CASSSPLDTEAFF	TGTGCCAGCAGTTCCCCATTGGACACTGAAGCTTTCTTT
.	.	TRBV5-1	TRBJ2-7	CASSLGHPYEQYF	TGCGCCAGCAGCTTAGGACACCCCTACGAGCAGTACTTC
.	.	TRBV19	TRBJ2-6	CASSMGPENVWANVLTF	TGTGCCAGTAGTATGGGGCCGGAGAATGTCTGGGCCAACGTCCTGACTTTC
TRBD1	.	TRBV27	TRBJ2-7	CASSSRPDWRQGSYEQYF	TGTGCCAGCAGTTCCCGACCTGACTGGAGACAGGGCTCCTACGAGCAGTACTTC
.	.	TRBV28	TRBJ2-7	CASSRPGTGTYEQYF	TGTGCCAGCAGCAGGCCCGGGACTGGGACCTACGAGCAGTACTTC
.	once	TRBV21-1	TRBJ1-1	CASSKDGEPGAGRMNTEAFF	TGTGCCAGCAGCAAAGACGGGGAACCAGGGGCTGGCAGGATGAACACTGAAGCTTTCTTT
TRBD2	.	TRBV27	TRBJ2-1	CASSLAGKNNEQFF	TGTGCCAGCAGTCTAGCGGGAAAAAACAATGAGCAGTTCTTC
.	once	TRBV7-2	TRBJ2-7	CASSLVASASYEQYF	TGTGCCAGCAGCTTAGTTGCTAGCGCCTCCTACGAGCAGTACTTC
TRBD1	.	TRBV5-4	TRBJ1-4	CASSSTQGGTNEKLFF	TGTGCCAGCAGCTCGACACAGGGGGGGACTAATGAAAAACTGTTTTTT
.	.	TRBV6-1	TRBJ2-6	CASSAASGGTRSSGANVLTF	TGTGCCAGCAGTGCCGCCTCAGGAGGGACACGGTCCTCTGGGGCCAACGTCCTGACTTTC
.	.	TRBV5-5	TRBJ2-1	CASSLEGQPGLF	TGTGCCAGCAGCTTGGAAGGTCAACCAGGACTCTTC
TRBD1	.	TRBV4-1	TRBJ1-1	CASSQAGQMTEAFF	TGCGCCAGCAGCCAAGCGGGACAGATGACTGAAGCTTTCTTT
.	.	TRBV6-5	TRBJ1-2	CASSYRHGTPGGYTF	TGTGCCAGCAGTTACCGCCACGGGACACCGGGTGGCTACACCTTC
TRBD2	.	TRBV6-4	TRBJ2-1	CASNIAGGIYEQFF	TGTGCCAGCAATATAGCGGGAGGTATCTATGAGCAGTTCTTC
TRBD2	.	TRBV11-3	TRBJ2-7	CASSPDSGSARSYEQYF	TGTGCCAGCAGCCCAGATAGCGGGAGCGCACGGAGCTACGAGCAGTACTTC
.	.	TRBV20-1	TRBJ1-2	CSARDPPGYTF	TGCAGTGCTAGAGATCCACCTGGCTACACCTTT
.	.	TRBV5-1	TRBJ2-3	CASSLTGTSTDTQYF	TGCGCCAGCAGCTTGACAGGGACTAGCACAGATACGCAGTATTTT
.	.	TRBV2	TRBJ2-2	CASNYRENTGELFF	TGTGCCAGCAATTATCGGGAGAACACCGGGGAGCTGTTTTTT
TRBD1	.	TRBV18	TRBJ2-7	CASSPGAGTGGYEQYF	TGTGCCAGCTCACCAGGGGCCGGGACAGGGGGCTACGAGCAGTACTTC
TRBD2	.	TRBV28	TRBJ2-7	CASSPIGTSVYEQYF	TGTGCCAGCAGCCCAATCGGGACTAGCGTCTACGAGCAGTACTTC
.	.	TRBV4-3	TRBJ2-7	CASSQEIPSASSYEQYF	TGCGCCAGCAGCCAAGAGATACCTAGCGCCTCCTCCTACGAGCAGTACTTC
.	.	TRBV6-1	TRBJ2-3	CASSGAALGTQYF	TGTGCCAGCAGTGGGGCCGCCCTCGGTACGCAGTATTTT
TRBD1	.	TRBV7-9	TRBJ2-2	CASSQRDRGSGELFF	TGTGCCAGCAGCCAAAGGGACAGGGGGTCCGGGGAGCTGTTTTTT
.	.	TRBV25-1	TRBJ1-5	CASSDNLNQPQHF	TGTGCCAGCAGTGACAATCTCAATCAGCCCCAGCATTTT
.	.	TRBV2	TRBJ2-7	CASSFPGVGEQYF	TGTGCCAGCAGTTTCCCAGGCGTGGGCGAGCAGTACTTC
.	.	TRBV11-2	TRBJ2-3	CASRSGTPSTDTQYF	TGTGCCAGCAGAAGCGGGACACCCAGCACAGATACGCAGTATTTT
.	once	TRBV19	TRBJ2-1	CASSMEGFFGNEQFF	TGTGCCAGTAGTATGGAAGGGTTTTTTGGCAATGAGCAGTTCTTC
TRBD1	.	TRBV30	TRBJ1-2	CAWRPTGEWGYTF	TGTGCCTGGAGACCAACAGGGGAATGGGGCTACACCTTC
.	.	TRBV19	TRBJ2-7	CASSTQGRSSYEQYF	TGTGCCAGTAGTACTCAGGGCCGGAGCTCCTACGAGCAGTACTTC
.	few	TRBV18	TRBJ2-2	CASSFNPTGELFF	TGTGCCAGCTCGTTCAATCCGACCGGGGAGCTGTTTTTT
.	.	TRBV25-1	TRBJ1-3	CASSGGRVSGNTIYF	TGTGCCAGCAGTGGGGGGAGGGTCTCTGGAAACACCATATATTTT
TRBD2	.	TRBV19	TRBJ2-1	CASSVRTSGRSNEQFF	TGTGCCAGTAGTGTAAGAACTAGCGGGAGGAGCAATGAGCAGTTCTTC
.	.	TRBV30	TRBJ1-1	CAWSVESNTEAFF	TGTGCCTGGAGTGTAGAATCCAACACTGAAGCTTTCTTT
.	.	TRBV2	TRBJ2-7	CASRGGDRSYEQYF	TGTGCCAGCAGAGGGGGGGACAGGAGCTACGAGCAGTACTTC
.	.	TRBV7-2	TRBJ2-3	CASSHRQRPTSTDTQYF	TGTGCCAGCAGCCACAGACAGAGGCCAACTAGCACAGATACGCAGTATTTT
.	.	TRBV2	TRBJ1-5	CATQFQSNQPQHF	TGTGCCACCCAATTTCAGAGCAATCAGCCCCAGCATTTT
.	.	TRBV5-6	TRBJ2-7	CASSLALSYYEQYF	TGTGCCAGCAGCTTGGCCCTTAGTTACTACGAGCAGTACTTC